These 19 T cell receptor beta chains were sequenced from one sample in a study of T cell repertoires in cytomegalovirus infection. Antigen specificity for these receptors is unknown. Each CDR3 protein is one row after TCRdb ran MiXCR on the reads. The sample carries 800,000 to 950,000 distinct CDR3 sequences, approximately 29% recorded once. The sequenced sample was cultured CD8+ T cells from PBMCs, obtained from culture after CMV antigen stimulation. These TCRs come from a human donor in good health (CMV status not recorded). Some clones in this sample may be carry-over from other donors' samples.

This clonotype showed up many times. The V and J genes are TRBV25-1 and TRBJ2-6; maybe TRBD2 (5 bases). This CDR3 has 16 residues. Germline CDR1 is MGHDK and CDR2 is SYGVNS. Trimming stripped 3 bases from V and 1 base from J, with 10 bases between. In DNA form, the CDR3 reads TGTGCCAGCAGTGACGGAGGCGGATCTGGGGCCAACGTCCTGACTTTC. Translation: CASSDGGGSGANVLTF.

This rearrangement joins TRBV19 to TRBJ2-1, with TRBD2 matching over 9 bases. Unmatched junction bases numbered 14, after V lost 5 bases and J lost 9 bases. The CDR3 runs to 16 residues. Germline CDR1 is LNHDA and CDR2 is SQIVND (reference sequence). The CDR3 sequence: CASSPSRGGLKIEQFF. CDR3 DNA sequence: TGTGCCAGTAGTCCGTCGCGGGGGGGCCTTAAGATTGAGCAGTTCTTC.

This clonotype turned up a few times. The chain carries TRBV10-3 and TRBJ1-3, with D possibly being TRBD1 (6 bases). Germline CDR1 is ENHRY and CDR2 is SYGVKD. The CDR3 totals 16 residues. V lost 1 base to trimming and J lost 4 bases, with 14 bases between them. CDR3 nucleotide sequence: TGTGCCATCAGTGAGTGGAAGACAGGCTCCGGAAACACCATATATTTT. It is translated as CAISEWKTGSGNTIYF.

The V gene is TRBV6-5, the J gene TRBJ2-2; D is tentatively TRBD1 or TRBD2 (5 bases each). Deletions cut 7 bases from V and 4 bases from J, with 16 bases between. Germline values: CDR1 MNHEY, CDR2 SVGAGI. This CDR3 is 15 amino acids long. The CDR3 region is CASTYSGPVTGELFF. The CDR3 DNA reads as TGTGCCAGCACTTATTCGGGGCCGGTCACCGGGGAGCTGTTTTTT.

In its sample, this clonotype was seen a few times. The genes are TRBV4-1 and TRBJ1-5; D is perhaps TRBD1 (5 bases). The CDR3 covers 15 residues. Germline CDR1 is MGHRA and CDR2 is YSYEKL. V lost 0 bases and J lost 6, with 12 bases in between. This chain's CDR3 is CASSQDAGSSQPQHF. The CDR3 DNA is TGCGCCAGCAGCCAAGATGCAGGGTCGAGTCAGCCCCAGCATTTT.

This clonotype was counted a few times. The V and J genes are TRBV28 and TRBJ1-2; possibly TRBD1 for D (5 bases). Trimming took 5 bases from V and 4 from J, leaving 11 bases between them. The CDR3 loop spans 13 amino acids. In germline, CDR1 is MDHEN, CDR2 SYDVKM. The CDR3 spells CASSMGRSYGYTF. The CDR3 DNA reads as TGTGCCAGCAGTATGGGACGGTCCTATGGCTACACCTTC.

In nucleotides, the CDR3 is TGCGCCAGCAGCCAAGAACACGCAGGGGGCAATCAGCCCCAGCATTTT. Its protein product is CASSQEHAGGNQPQHF. The chain combines TRBV4-1 with TRBJ1-5, with D possibly being TRBD1 (6 bases). This CDR3 is 16 amino acids long. Trimming stripped 0 bases from V and 2 bases from J, with 11 bases between. The germline CDR1 and CDR2 sequences are MGHRA and YSYEKL.

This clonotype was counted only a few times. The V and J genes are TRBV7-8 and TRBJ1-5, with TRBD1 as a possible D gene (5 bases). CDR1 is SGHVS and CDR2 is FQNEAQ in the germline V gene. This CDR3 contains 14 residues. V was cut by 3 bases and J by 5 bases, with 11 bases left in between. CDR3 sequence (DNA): TGTGCCAGCAGCTTCGGGACCCTAGATCAGCCCCAGCATTTT. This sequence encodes CASSFGTLDQPQHF. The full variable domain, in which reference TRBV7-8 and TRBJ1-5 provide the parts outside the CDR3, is GAGVSQSPRYKVAKRGQDVALRCDPISGHVSLFWYQQALGQGPEFLTYFQNEAQLDKSGLPSDRFFAERPEGSVSTLKIQRTQQEDSAVYLCASSFGTLDQPQHFGDGTRLSIL.

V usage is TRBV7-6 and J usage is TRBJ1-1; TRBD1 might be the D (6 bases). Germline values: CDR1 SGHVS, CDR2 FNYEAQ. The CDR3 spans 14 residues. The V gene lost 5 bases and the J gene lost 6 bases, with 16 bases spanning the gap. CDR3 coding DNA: TGTGCCAGCAGCCCTAGGGGGGGGGACGCTGAAGCTTTCTTT. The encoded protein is CASSPRGGDAEAFF.

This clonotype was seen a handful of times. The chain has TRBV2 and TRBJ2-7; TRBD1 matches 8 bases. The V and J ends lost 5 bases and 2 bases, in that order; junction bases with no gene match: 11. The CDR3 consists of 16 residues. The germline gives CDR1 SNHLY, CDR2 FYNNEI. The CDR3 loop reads CASSTPGQEIAYEQYF. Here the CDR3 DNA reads TGTGCCAGCAGTACTCCGGGACAGGAGATAGCCTACGAGCAGTACTTC.

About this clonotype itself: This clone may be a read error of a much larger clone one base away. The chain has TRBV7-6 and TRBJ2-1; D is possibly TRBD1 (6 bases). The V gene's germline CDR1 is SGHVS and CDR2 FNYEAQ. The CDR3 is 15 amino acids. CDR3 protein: CVSSNRDQGWDEQFF. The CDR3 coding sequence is TGTGTCAGCAGCAACCGGGACCAGGGGTGGGATGAGCAGTTCTTC.

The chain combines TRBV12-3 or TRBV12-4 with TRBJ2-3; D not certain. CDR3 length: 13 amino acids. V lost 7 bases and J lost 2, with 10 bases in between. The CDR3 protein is CASMHTSTDTQYF. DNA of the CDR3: TGTGCCAGCATGCACACATCCACAGATACGCAGTATTTT.

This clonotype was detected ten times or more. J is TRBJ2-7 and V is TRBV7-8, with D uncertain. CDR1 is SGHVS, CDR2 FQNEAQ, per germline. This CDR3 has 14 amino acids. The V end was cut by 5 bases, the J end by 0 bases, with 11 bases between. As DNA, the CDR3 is TGTGCCAGCAGCGCCCGAGACCTCTCCTACGAGCAGTACTTC. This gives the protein CASSARDLSYEQYF.

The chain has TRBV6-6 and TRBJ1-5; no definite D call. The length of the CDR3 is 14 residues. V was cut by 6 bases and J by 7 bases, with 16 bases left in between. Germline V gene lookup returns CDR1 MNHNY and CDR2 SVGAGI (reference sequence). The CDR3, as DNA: TGTGCCAGCAGCGATCGACGGCCGGGCCAGCCCCAGCATTTT. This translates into CASSDRRPGQPQHF.

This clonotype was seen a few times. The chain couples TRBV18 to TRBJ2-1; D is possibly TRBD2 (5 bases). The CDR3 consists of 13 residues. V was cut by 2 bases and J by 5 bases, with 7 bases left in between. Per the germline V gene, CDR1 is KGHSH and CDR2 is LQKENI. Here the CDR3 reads CASSPAGNNEQFF. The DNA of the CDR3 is TGTGCCAGCTCACCAGCCGGGAACAATGAGCAGTTCTTC.

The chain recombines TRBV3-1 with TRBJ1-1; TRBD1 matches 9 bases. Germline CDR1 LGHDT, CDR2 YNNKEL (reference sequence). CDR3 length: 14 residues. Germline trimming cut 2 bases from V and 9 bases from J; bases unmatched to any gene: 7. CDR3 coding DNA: TGTGCCAGCAGCCAAACCGGGGACAGGGAAAAAGCTTTCTTT. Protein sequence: CASSQTGDREKAFF.

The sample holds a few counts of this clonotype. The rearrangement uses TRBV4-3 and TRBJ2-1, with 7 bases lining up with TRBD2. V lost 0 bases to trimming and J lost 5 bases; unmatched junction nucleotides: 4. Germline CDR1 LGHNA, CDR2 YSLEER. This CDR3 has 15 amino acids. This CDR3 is CASSQEASGDNEQFF. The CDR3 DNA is TGCGCCAGCAGCCAAGAAGCGAGCGGGGACAATGAGCAGTTCTTC.

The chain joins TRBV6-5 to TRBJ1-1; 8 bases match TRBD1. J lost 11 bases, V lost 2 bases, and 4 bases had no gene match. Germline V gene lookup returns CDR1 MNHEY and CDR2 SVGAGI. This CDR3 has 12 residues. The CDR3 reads CASSYRTGRAFF. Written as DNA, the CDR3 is TGTGCCAGCAGTTACCGGACAGGGCGGGCTTTCTTT.

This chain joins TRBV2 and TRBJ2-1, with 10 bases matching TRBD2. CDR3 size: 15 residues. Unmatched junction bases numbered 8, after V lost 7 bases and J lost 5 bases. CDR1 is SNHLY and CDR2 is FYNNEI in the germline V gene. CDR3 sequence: CASTAWSGGDNEQFF. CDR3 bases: TGTGCCAGCACCGCTTGGAGCGGGGGGGACAATGAGCAGTTCTTC.